The 22 T cell receptor beta chains in this list originate from one sample, sequenced in a study of control samples from healthy donors and cancer patients. This table comes from immunoSEQ multiplex PCR, and its TCRdb copy is limited to in-frame clones, with some not included. The sample consists of about 120,000 clones, approximately 88% of them appearing once. The sequenced material came from blood. These receptors came from a man aged 45-65 years in good health.

This chain uses TRBV3-1 (or the pseudogene TRBV3-2) with TRBJ1-1; 8 nucleotides align to TRBD1. The CDR3 consists of 14 residues. Unmatched junction bases numbered 11, after V lost 1 base and J lost 13 bases. Germline CDR1 and CDR2: LGHDT and YNNKEL (reference sequence). The CDR3 is CASSQGGPGTGDFF. As DNA, the CDR3 is TGTGCCAGCAGCCAAGGGGGACCCGGGACAGGAGATTTCTTT.

The V call is TRBV9, the J call TRBJ1-6; weak D call: TRBD1 (5 bases). The V gene's germline CDR1 is SGDLS and CDR2 YYNGEE. V lost 0 bases to trimming and J lost 11 bases, with 6 bases between them. This CDR3 has 12 amino acids. Written as DNA, the CDR3 is TGTGCCAGCAGCGTAGGGGGCCCACCCCTCCACTTT. It specifies CASSVGGPPLHF.

CDR3 in DNA: TGTGCCAGTAGTATGGCAGGTAAAACTGGGGCCAACGTCCTGACTTTC. Its protein product is CASSMAGKTGANVLTF. The chain couples TRBV19 to TRBJ2-6; D is unresolved. Germline V gene data show CDR1 as LNHDA and CDR2 as SQIVND (reference sequence). This CDR3 is 16 amino acids long. V gave up 3 bases and J gave up 2 bases, with 11 bases separating them.

The chain carries TRBV11-2 and TRBJ1-3; D is unclear. V shed 2 bases and J shed 0 bases, with 8 bases lying between them. CDR1 and CDR2 (germline): SGHAT, FQNNGV. There are 15 residues in the CDR3. In nucleotides, the CDR3 is TGTGCCAGCAGCTTATGGGTAGACTCTGGAAACACCATATATTTT. Translation: CASSLWVDSGNTIYF.

The rearrangement uses TRBV5-4 and TRBJ1-2, with 8 bases that match TRBD1. The CDR3 length is 14 residues. V shed 1 base and J 4 bases; nucleotides not matched to a gene: 3. Looked up from germline, CDR1 is SGHNT and CDR2 is YYREEE (reference sequence). The CDR3 loop is CASSLYGTGYGYTF. CDR3 in DNA: TGTGCCAGCAGCTTGTACGGGACAGGCTATGGCTACACCTTC.

This clone was seen just once. The rearrangement joins TRBV28 to TRBJ2-1, with 9 bases lining up with TRBD2. The ends lost 6 bases at V and 7 bases at J; junction bases unmatched: 7. CDR1 is MDHEN, CDR2 SYDVKM, per germline. The CDR3 contains 14 residues. Here the CDR3 reads CASSPSGDGNEQFF. DNA for the CDR3: TGTGCCAGCAGCCCTAGCGGGGATGGAAATGAGCAGTTCTTC.

The V call is TRBV27, the J call TRBJ1-4, with unresolved D. Per germline, CDR1 MNHEY and CDR2 SMNVEV (reference sequence). CDR3 size: 13 residues. V was pared by 7 bases and J by 3 bases, with 9 bases between. The CDR3 is CASKDGPNEKLFF. As DNA, the CDR3 is TGTGCCAGCAAGGACGGGCCTAATGAAAAACTGTTTTTT.

The chain employs TRBV27 and TRBJ2-6; D remains ambiguous. The CDR3 is made up of 13 amino acids. The V end was cut by 8 bases, the J end by 3 bases, with 8 bases between. From germline, CDR1 is MNHEY and CDR2 SMNVEV (reference sequence). In DNA, the CDR3 is TGTGCCAGCCCCGGGTGTGGGGCCAACGTCCTGACTTTC. Its translation: CASPGCGANVLTF.

In DNA, the CDR3 is TGTGCCAGCAGTGAAGCCACAAGGGGGGGCACAGATACGCAGTATTTT. Protein sequence: CASSEATRGGTDTQYF. The V call is TRBV6-1, the J call TRBJ2-3, with D possibly called TRBD1 or TRBD2 (6 bases each). This CDR3 is built from 16 residues. CDR1 is MNHNS and CDR2 is SASEGT in the germline V gene. The germline V and J ends were trimmed by 0 bases and 1 base, with 11 bases remaining between them.

The chain recombines TRBV4-1 with TRBJ1-2; TRBD1 aligns across 8 bases. V trimming: 0 bases; J trimming: 3 bases; junction bases outside the gene matches: 6. Per germline, CDR1 MGHRA and CDR2 YSYEKL. There are 16 residues in the CDR3. CDR3 residues: CASSQDAGQGYYGYTF. The DNA for the CDR3 is TGCGCCAGCAGCCAAGACGCCGGACAGGGTTACTATGGCTACACCTTC.

CDR3 region: CASSARDAGTFNYGYTF. The CDR3 DNA reads as TGTGCCAGCAGCGCTCGGGACGCCGGCACATTTAACTATGGCTACACCTTC. The rearrangement joins TRBV5-5 to TRBJ1-2; D may be TRBD1 (5 bases). The CDR3 totals 17 residues. Trimming shortened V by 4 bases and J by 1 base, and 20 bases separated the two germline ends. From germline, CDR1 is SGHKS and CDR2 YYEKEE (reference sequence).

This chain uses TRBV4-3 with TRBJ2-3; the D is unclear. V lost 0 bases, J lost 3 bases, and 10 bases lay in between. CDR3 length equals 15 residues. Germline V gene sequence: CDR1 LGHNA, CDR2 YSLEER. This chain's CDR3 is CASSQDLWRTDTQYF. The CDR3 nucleotides are TGCGCCAGCAGCCAAGATCTGTGGCGGACAGATACGCAGTATTTT.

The CDR3 sequence: CASSQEFQGLGTEAFF. The CDR3 DNA sequence: TGCGCCAGCAGCCAAGAGTTTCAGGGTCTGGGCACTGAAGCTTTCTTT. V and J are TRBV4-1 and TRBJ1-1, with D perhaps TRBD1 (5 bases). V lost 0 bases and J lost 4, with 15 bases in between. This CDR3 region has 16 residues. Germline lookup yields CDR1 MGHRA and CDR2 YSYEKL.

Written as DNA, the CDR3 is TGTGCCTGGGCCGAGAGAGGGGCCGATCAGCCCCAGCATTTT. Residues: CAWAERGADQPQHF. V gene TRBV30 combines with J gene TRBJ1-5, with D tentatively TRBD1 (5 bases). This CDR3 spans 14 amino acids. V was clipped by 5 bases and J by 5 bases, with 16 bases between them. Germline-derived CDR1 and CDR2 are GTSNPN and SVGIG (reference sequence).

The chain carries TRBV6-2 or TRBV6-3 and TRBJ1-1; tentatively, D is TRBD1 (5 bases). The CDR3 consists of 15 residues. CDR1 is MNHEY and CDR2 is SVGEGT in the germline V gene. Trimming cost V 4 bases and J 0 bases, with 12 bases left between them. The CDR3 loop reads CASSSWGFMNTEAFF. The CDR3 nucleotides read TGTGCCAGCAGTTCGTGGGGGTTCATGAACACTGAAGCTTTCTTT.

The rearrangement uses TRBV7-9 and TRBJ1-2; TRBD1 matches at 7 bases. V lost 1 base to trimming and J lost 8 bases; unmatched junction nucleotides: 1. The CDR3 consists of 12 residues. Germline V gene lookup returns CDR1 SEHNR and CDR2 FQNEAQ (reference sequence). In DNA, the CDR3 is TGTGCCAGCAGCTTAGGGGGACAGGGCTACACCTTC. It is translated as CASSLGGQGYTF.

The chain links TRBV25-1 to TRBJ2-5; tentatively, D is TRBD2 (6 bases). The germline CDR1 and CDR2 sequences are MGHDK and SYGVNS. V shed 4 bases and J shed 3 bases, with 12 bases lying between them. The CDR3 loop spans 14 amino acids. CDR3 nucleotides: TGTGCCAGCAGTGGAGCGGGCAATAAAGAGACCCAGTACTTC. This translates into CASSGAGNKETQYF.

This rearrangement joins TRBV6-2 or TRBV6-3 to TRBJ1-1; D remains unclear. Germline V lookup: CDR1 MNHEY, CDR2 SVGEGT. Trimming took 0 bases from V and 3 from J, leaving 5 bases between them. This CDR3 is built from 13 residues. The CDR3 loop is CASSYSGYTEAFF. CDR3 coding DNA: TGTGCCAGCAGTTACTCAGGGTACACTGAAGCTTTCTTT.

V and J are TRBV13 and TRBJ2-5; possibly TRBD1 or TRBD2 for D (5 bases each). Trimming removed 6 bases at V and 5 bases at J, with 13 bases between. Germline assignment: CDR1 PRHDT and CDR2 FYEKMQ (reference sequence). CDR3 length: 13 amino acids. The CDR3 coding sequence is TGTGCCAGCAGTCCAGGGAGAGGGGAGACCCAGTACTTC. Amino acid sequence: CASSPGRGETQYF.

V is TRBV7-2 and J is TRBJ2-5, with 11 bases lining up with TRBD1. Looked up from germline, CDR1 is SGHTA and CDR2 is FQGNSA. This CDR3 spans 15 amino acids. J gave up 5 bases and V 4 bases, and 6 bases lay outside the gene matches. The CDR3 region is CASSSGQGAWETQYF. The CDR3 bases are TGTGCCAGCAGCTCCGGACAGGGGGCATGGGAGACCCAGTACTTC.

The CDR3 spells CASGQGTSYGYTF. The CDR3 nucleotides are TGTGCCAGCGGACAGGGGACATCCTATGGCTACACCTTC. The rearrangement joins TRBV10-3 to TRBJ1-2; 9 nucleotides agree with TRBD1. CDR3 length equals 13 residues. Germline CDR1 reads ENHRY; CDR2 reads SYGVKD. The V segment lost 10 bases and the J segment 4 bases; nucleotides outside the gene matches: 7.

This chain links TRBV1 with TRBJ2-5; TRBD2 is the table's D call, not checked against the DNA. TRBV1 is described as a pseudogene. The CDR3 runs to 12 residues. CDR3 residues: CTPGTSEETQYF. CDR3 nucleotides: TGCACCCCCGGGACTAGCGAAGAGACCCAGTACTTC.